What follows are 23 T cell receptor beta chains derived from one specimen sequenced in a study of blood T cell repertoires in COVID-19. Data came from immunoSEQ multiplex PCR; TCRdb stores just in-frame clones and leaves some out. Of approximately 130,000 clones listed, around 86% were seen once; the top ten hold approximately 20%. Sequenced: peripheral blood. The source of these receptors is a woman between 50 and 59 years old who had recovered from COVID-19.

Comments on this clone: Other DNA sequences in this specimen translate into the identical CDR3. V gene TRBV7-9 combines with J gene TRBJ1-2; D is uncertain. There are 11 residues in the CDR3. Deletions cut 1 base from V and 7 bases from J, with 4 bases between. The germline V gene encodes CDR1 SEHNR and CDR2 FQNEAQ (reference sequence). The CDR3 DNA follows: TGTGCCAGCAGCTTAGGAGGTGGCTACACCTTC. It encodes CASSLGGGYTF.

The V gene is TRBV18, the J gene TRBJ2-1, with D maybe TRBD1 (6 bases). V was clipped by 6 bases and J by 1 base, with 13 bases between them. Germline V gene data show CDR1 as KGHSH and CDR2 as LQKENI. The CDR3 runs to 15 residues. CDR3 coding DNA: TGTGCCAGCTCGCGGCAGCAGGGGTCCTACAATGAGCAGTTCTTC. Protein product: CASSRQQGSYNEQFF.

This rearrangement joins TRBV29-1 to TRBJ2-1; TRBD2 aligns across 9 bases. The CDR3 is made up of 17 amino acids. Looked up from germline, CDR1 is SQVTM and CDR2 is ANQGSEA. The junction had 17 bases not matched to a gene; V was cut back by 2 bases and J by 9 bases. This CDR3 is CSVEPTLAGAIPGEQFF. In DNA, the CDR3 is TGCAGCGTTGAACCGACTTTAGCGGGAGCCATACCAGGTGAGCAGTTCTTC.

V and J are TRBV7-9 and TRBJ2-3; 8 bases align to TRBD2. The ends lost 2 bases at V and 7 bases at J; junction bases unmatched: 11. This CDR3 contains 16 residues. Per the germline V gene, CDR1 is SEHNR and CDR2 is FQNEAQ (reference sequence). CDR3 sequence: CASSLLGGLASNTQYF. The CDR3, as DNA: TGTGCCAGCAGCTTACTCGGAGGACTAGCCAGTAATACGCAGTATTTT.

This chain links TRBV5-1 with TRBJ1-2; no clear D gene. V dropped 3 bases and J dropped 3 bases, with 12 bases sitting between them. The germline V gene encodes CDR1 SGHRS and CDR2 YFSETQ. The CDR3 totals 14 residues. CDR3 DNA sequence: TGCGCCAGCAGCTCGGTTACTTCCGACTATGGCTACACCTTC. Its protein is CASSSVTSDYGYTF.

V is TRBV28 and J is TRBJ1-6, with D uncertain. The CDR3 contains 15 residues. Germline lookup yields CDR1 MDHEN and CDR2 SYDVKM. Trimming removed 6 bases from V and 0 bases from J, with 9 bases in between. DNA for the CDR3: TGTGCCAGCAGGACTCGGAGCTCCTATAATTCACCCCTCCACTTT. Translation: CASRTRSSYNSPLHF.

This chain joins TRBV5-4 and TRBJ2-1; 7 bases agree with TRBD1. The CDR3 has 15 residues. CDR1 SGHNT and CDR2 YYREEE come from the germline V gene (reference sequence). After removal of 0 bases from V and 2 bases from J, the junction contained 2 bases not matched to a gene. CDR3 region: CASSLAGGAYNEQFF. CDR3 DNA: TGTGCCAGCAGCTTGGCAGGGGGTGCCTACAATGAGCAGTTCTTC.

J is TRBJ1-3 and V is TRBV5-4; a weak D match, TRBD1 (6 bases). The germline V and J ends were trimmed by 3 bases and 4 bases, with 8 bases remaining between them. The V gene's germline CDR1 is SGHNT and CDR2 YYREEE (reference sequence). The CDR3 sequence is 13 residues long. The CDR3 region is CASSSGAGNTIYF. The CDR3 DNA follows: TGTGCCAGCAGCTCAGGGGCCGGAAACACCATATATTTT.

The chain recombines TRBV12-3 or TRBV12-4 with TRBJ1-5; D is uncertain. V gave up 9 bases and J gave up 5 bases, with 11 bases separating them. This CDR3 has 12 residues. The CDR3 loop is CASGRRDQPQHF. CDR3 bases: TGTGCCAGTGGAAGGAGGGATCAGCCCCAGCATTTT.

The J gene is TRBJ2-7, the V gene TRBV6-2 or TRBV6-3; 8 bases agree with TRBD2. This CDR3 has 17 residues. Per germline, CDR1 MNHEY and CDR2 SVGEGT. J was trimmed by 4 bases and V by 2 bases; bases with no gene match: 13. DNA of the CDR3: TGTGCCAGCAGTTACACGGGGTTGAGCGGGGGAGCGTACGAGCAGTACTTC. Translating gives CASSYTGLSGGAYEQYF.

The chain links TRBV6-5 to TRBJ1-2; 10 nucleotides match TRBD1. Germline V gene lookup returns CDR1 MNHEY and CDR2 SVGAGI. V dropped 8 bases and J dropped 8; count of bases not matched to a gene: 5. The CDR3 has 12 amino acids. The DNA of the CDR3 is TGTGCCAGCTGGGACAGGGGAGGAGGCTACACCTTC. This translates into CASWDRGGGYTF.

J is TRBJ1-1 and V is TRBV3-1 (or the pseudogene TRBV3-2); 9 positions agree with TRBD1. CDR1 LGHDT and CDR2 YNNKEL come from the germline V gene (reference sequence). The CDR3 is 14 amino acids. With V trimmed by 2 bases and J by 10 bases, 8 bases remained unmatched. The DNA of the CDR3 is TGTGCCAGCAGCCAACTCGGACAGGGGCAGAGAGCTTTCTTT. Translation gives CASSQLGQGQRAFF.

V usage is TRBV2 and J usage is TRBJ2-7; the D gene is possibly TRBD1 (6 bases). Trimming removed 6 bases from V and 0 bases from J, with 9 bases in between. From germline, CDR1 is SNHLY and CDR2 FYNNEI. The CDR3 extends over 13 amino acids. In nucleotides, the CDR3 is TGTGCCAGCAGCCAGGGGCTCTCCTACGAGCAGTACTTC. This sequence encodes CASSQGLSYEQYF.

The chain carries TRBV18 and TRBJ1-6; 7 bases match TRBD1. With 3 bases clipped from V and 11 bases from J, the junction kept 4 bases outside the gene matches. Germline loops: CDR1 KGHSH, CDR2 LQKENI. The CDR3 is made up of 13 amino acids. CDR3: CASSPSDRTPLHF. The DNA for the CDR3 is TGTGCCAGCTCACCTTCGGACAGGACACCCCTCCACTTT.

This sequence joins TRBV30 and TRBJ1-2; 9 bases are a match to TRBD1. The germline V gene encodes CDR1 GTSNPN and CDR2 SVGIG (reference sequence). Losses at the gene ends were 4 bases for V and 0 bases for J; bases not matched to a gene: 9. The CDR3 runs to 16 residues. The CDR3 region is CAWTNPRQGANYGYTF. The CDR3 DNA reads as TGTGCCTGGACCAACCCTAGACAGGGGGCTAACTATGGCTACACCTTC. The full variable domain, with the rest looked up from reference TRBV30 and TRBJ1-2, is SQTIHQWPATLVQPVGSPLSLECTVEGTSNPNLYWYRQAAGRGLQLLFYSVGIGQISSEVPQNLSASRPQDRQFILSSKKLLLSDSGFYLCAWTNPRQGANYGYTFGSGTRLTVV.

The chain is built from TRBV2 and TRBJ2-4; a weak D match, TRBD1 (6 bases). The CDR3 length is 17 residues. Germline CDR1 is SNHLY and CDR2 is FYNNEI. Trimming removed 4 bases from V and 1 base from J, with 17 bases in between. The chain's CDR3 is CASSASFYDRAKNIQYF. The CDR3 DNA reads TGTGCCAGCAGTGCCTCTTTTTACGACAGGGCCAAAAACATTCAGTACTTC.

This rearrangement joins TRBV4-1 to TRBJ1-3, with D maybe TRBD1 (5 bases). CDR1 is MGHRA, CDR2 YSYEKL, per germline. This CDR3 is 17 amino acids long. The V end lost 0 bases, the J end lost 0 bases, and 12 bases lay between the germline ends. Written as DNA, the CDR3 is TGCGCCAGCAGCCAAGAAGGGACTGTTAGCTCTGGAAACACCATATATTTT. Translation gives CASSQEGTVSSGNTIYF.

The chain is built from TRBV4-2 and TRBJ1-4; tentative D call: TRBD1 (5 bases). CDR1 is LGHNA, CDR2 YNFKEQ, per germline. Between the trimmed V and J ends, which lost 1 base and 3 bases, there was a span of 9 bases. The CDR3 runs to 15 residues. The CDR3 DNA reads TGTGCCAGCAGCCAAGGCGGCAGGGCTAATGAAAAACTGTTTTTT. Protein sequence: CASSQGGRANEKLFF.

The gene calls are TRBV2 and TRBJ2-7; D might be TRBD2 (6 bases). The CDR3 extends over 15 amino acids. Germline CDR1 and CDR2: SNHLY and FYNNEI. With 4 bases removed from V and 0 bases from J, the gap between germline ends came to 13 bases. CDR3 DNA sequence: TGTGCCAGCAGTGTTGGGGACTCGAGCTCCTACGAGCAGTACTTC. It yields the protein CASSVGDSSSYEQYF.

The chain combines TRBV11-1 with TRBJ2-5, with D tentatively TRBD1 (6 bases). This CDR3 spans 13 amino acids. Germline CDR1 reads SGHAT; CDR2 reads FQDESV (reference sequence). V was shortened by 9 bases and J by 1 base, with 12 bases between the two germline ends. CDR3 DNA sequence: TGTGCCAGTAAAAACAGGGCCCAAGAGACCCAGTACTTC. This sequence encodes CASKNRAQETQYF. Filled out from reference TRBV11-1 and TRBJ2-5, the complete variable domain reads EAEVAQSPRYKITEKSQAVAFWCDPISGHATLYWYRQILGQGPELLVQFQDESVVDDSQLPKDRFSAERLKGVDSTLKIQPAELGDSAMYLCASKNRAQETQYFGPGTRLLVL.

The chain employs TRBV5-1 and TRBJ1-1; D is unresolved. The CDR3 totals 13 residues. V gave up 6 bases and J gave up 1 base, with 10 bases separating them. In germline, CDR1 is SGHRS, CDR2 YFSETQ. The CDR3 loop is CASNWAPNTEAFF. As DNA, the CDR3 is TGCGCCAGCAACTGGGCCCCGAACACTGAAGCTTTCTTT.

The CDR3 DNA is TGTGCCAGCCTGCTATATTGGGCTTTCTTT. Translation: CASLLYWAFF. The chain is built from TRBV6-5 and TRBJ1-1; D is unclear. This CDR3 contains 10 residues. Germline loops: CDR1 MNHEY, CDR2 SVGAGI. V lost 8 bases to trimming and J lost 11 bases, with 12 bases between them.

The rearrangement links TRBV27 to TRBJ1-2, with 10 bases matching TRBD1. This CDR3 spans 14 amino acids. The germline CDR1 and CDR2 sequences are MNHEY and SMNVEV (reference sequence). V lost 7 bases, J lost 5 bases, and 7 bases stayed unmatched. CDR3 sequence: CASTAGQGLYGYTF. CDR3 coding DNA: TGTGCCAGCACCGCGGGACAGGGGCTATATGGCTACACCTTC.